Below are 27 T cell receptor beta chains sequenced from a single sample in a study of blood T cell repertoires in COVID-19. The repertoire was sequenced with immunoSEQ multiplex PCR; TCRdb's copy has only in-frame clones and lacks some. Of 20,000 or so clones listed, roughly 89% are singletons. Material for sequencing was peripheral blood. Every receptor here comes from a woman older than 75 with active or convalescent COVID-19.

The chain recombines TRBV24-1 with TRBJ1-2; no clear D. This CDR3 comprises 13 residues. Germline CDR1 KGHDR, CDR2 SFDVKD. V was cut by 1 base and J by 9 bases, with 11 bases left in between. The CDR3 loop reads CATSDFNENCYTF. In DNA, the CDR3 is TGTGCCACCAGTGATTTTAACGAGAATTGCTACACCTTC.

The chain has TRBV3-1 (or the pseudogene TRBV3-2) and TRBJ1-2; D remains unclear. From germline, CDR1 is LGHDT and CDR2 YNNKEL (reference sequence). V was cut by 4 bases and J by 9 bases, with 18 bases left in between. The CDR3 covers 14 residues. CDR3 sequence reads: CASSRGSLGNSYTF. In DNA form, the CDR3 reads TGTGCCAGCAGCCGCGGGTCCTTGGGGAATAGCTACACCTTC.

This chain joins TRBV7-2 and TRBJ2-7, with 8 bases lining up with TRBD1. Trimming at V came to 4 bases and at J to 2 bases, leaving 4 bases not matched to a gene. Germline V gene data show CDR1 as SGHTA and CDR2 as FQGNSA. This CDR3 has 14 amino acids. CDR3 residues: CASSSRTGTYEQYF. The CDR3 coding sequence is TGTGCCAGCAGCTCCCGGACAGGGACCTACGAGCAGTACTTC.

The V gene is TRBV6-1, the J gene TRBJ2-5, with D possibly matching TRBD1 (5 bases). Germline CDR1 is MNHNS and CDR2 is SASEGT. The V gene lost 3 bases and the J gene lost 3 bases, with 11 bases spanning the gap. This CDR3 contains 14 residues. CDR3 amino acids: CASSDPQGKETQYF. DNA for the CDR3: TGTGCCAGCAGTGACCCCCAGGGCAAAGAGACCCAGTACTTC.

This CDR3 reads CASSLIGTGTHQPQHF. Here the CDR3 DNA reads TGTGCCAGCAGCCTTATCGGGACAGGGACCCATCAGCCCCAGCATTTT. V and J are TRBV28 and TRBJ1-5; 9 bases agree with TRBD1. CDR3 size: 16 residues. V was clipped by 6 bases and J by 5 bases; unmatched bases: 11. Germline CDR1 and CDR2: MDHEN and SYDVKM.

In its sample, this clone was seen once. J is TRBJ2-7 and V is TRBV7-2; 7 bases align to TRBD2. Per germline, CDR1 SGHTA and CDR2 FQGNSA. V lost 5 bases, J lost 6 bases, and 16 bases stayed unmatched. The CDR3 is 16 amino acids. CDR3 sequence reads: CASSPSGRGGGGEQYF. In DNA form, the CDR3 reads TGTGCCAGCAGCCCATCCGGCCGGGGCGGGGGTGGCGAGCAGTACTTC.

This clone was seen more than once but under ten times. The chain joins TRBV29-1 to TRBJ1-2; D not resolved. V lost 4 bases and J lost 1, with 13 bases in between. Germline lookup yields CDR1 SQVTM and CDR2 ANQGSEA. This CDR3 spans 14 amino acids. CDR3 in DNA: TGCAGCGTTGTTTATGGGCAGGTTAACTATGGCTACACCTTC. It is translated as CSVVYGQVNYGYTF.

This rearrangement joins TRBV7-2 to TRBJ2-1; a weak D match, TRBD2 (6 bases). Per germline, CDR1 SGHTA and CDR2 FQGNSA. V shed 4 bases and J shed 12 bases, with 16 bases lying between them. CDR3 length: 13 residues. CDR3 region: CASSSDWGGGQFF. The CDR3 nucleotides read TGTGCCAGCAGCTCGGACTGGGGAGGAGGGCAGTTCTTC.

V usage is TRBV18 and J usage is TRBJ2-2, with D possibly being TRBD2 (6 bases). The CDR3 has 15 amino acids. V gave up 0 bases and J gave up 7 bases, with 12 bases separating them. Germline CDR1 and CDR2: KGHSH and LQKENI. Written as DNA, the CDR3 is TGTGCCAGCTCACCACCTCAGGGAGGTCACGGGGAGCTGTTTTTT. Translated, it gives CASSPPQGGHGELFF.

The chain links TRBV5-4 to TRBJ1-1, with TRBD1 matching 7 bases. Unmatched junction bases numbered 9, after V lost 4 bases and J lost 0 bases. Germline CDR1 SGHNT, CDR2 YYREEE (reference sequence). The CDR3 is made up of 16 amino acids. The CDR3 spells CASSLGRGQVNTEAFF. The CDR3 DNA is TGTGCCAGCAGCCTGGGAAGGGGGCAGGTGAACACTGAAGCTTTCTTT.

This clone is a singleton in its sample. The genes are TRBV27 and TRBJ1-2; D is uncertain. The germline V gene has CDR1 MNHEY and CDR2 SMNVEV (reference sequence). The V end was cut by 1 base, the J end by 8 bases, with 14 bases between. This CDR3 comprises 14 residues. The CDR3 DNA is TGTGCCAGCAGTTTATTCCCGCTTAGCGGAGGCTACACCTTC. Translated, it gives CASSLFPLSGGYTF.

The chain links TRBV4-2 to TRBJ1-3; D might be TRBD1 (5 bases). There are 14 residues in the CDR3. V lost 0 bases and J 5 bases, leaving 8 bases between the germline ends. Germline CDR1 reads LGHNA; CDR2 reads YNFKEQ. DNA of the CDR3: TGTGCCAGCAGCCAAGAGCAGGGAAGAAACACCATATATTTT. Protein product: CASSQEQGRNTIYF.

V usage is TRBV18 and J usage is TRBJ1-3, with D unresolved. The CDR3 has 17 amino acids. The germline CDR1 and CDR2 sequences are KGHSH and LQKENI. V was shortened by 3 bases and J by 0 bases, with 15 bases between the two germline ends. The CDR3 DNA reads as TGTGCCAGCTCACCGTCCCTTCTCTCGGGCTCTGGAAACACCATATATTTT. Amino acids: CASSPSLLSGSGNTIYF.

The chain is built from TRBV2 and TRBJ1-3; the match to TRBD1 covers 12 bases. Unmatched junction bases numbered 13, after V lost 3 bases and J lost 4 bases. Germline V CDR1 and CDR2: SNHLY, FYNNEI. The CDR3 spans 19 residues. The CDR3 sequence is CASSEPGVGQGARGNTIYF. In nucleotides, the CDR3 is TGTGCCAGCAGTGAGCCGGGTGTGGGACAGGGGGCGCGGGGAAACACCATATATTTT. The entire variable domain, with the rest obtained from reference TRBV2 and TRBJ1-3, is as follows: EPEVTQTPSHQVTQMGQEVILRCVPISNHLYFYWYRQILGQKVEFLVSFYNNEISEKSEIFDDQFSVERPDGSNFTLKIRSTKLEDSAMYFCASSEPGVGQGARGNTIYFGEGSWLTVV.

This chain uses TRBV27 with TRBJ2-1; 8 positions match TRBD2. The trim removed 5 bases at V and 8 bases at J, leaving 17 bases unmatched. Germline CDR1 reads MNHEY; CDR2 reads SMNVEV (reference sequence). This CDR3 has 17 amino acids. In nucleotides, the CDR3 is TGTGCCAGCAGTCCAGGGACCGGGAGGGCCCATGGGGATGAGCAGTTCTTC. It specifies CASSPGTGRAHGDEQFF.

V and J are TRBV4-1 and TRBJ2-1, with 9 bases that match TRBD2. The CDR3 consists of 16 residues. Germline CDR1 reads MGHRA; CDR2 reads YSYEKL. V trimming: 4 bases; J trimming: 8 bases; junction bases outside the gene matches: 12. CDR3 loop: CASSPWGAGGPHEQFF. The CDR3 nucleotides are TGCGCCAGCAGCCCTTGGGGGGCGGGAGGGCCTCATGAGCAGTTCTTC.

J is TRBJ2-7 and V is TRBV3-1 (or the pseudogene TRBV3-2); 10 positions match TRBD1. CDR3 length equals 15 residues. V shed 4 bases and J 2 bases; nucleotides not matched to a gene: 5. Germline V lookup: CDR1 LGHDT, CDR2 YNNKEL (reference sequence). CDR3 sequence (DNA): TGTGCCAGCAGCCCCAGAGACAGGGGGCCCTACGAGCAGTACTTC. It is translated as CASSPRDRGPYEQYF.

The rearrangement uses TRBV2 and TRBJ2-5; D is uncertain. V dropped 4 bases and J dropped 4 bases, with 4 bases sitting between them. The germline CDR1 and CDR2 sequences are SNHLY and FYNNEI. CDR3 length: 11 amino acids. The CDR3 reads CASSVGETQYF. As DNA, the CDR3 is TGTGCCAGCAGTGTCGGAGAGACCCAGTACTTC.

This clone was found a few times. CDR3 amino acids: CASRLQGALRGYTF. Written as DNA, the CDR3 is TGTGCCAGCAGATTACAGGGGGCGTTGCGAGGCTACACCTTC. The V call is TRBV6-5, the J call TRBJ1-2, with 9 positions matching TRBD1. This CDR3 is built from 14 residues. Germline assignment: CDR1 MNHEY and CDR2 SVGAGI. The J segment lost 8 bases and the V segment lost 6 bases, leaving 10 bases of the junction unmatched.

V is TRBV19 and J is TRBJ1-1; 7 bases map to TRBD1. The CDR3 sequence is 15 residues long. The germline V gene encodes CDR1 LNHDA and CDR2 SQIVND (reference sequence). After removal of 3 bases from V and 3 bases from J, the junction contained 7 bases not matched to a gene. This chain's CDR3 is CASSMGTGVDTEAFF. DNA for the CDR3: TGTGCCAGTAGTATGGGAACAGGGGTCGACACTGAAGCTTTCTTT.

A single count supports this clone. The chain joins TRBV4-3 to TRBJ1-6; 8 positions agree with TRBD1. The CDR3 runs to 16 residues. V was clipped by 2 bases and J by 8 bases; unmatched bases: 8. CDR1 LGHNA and CDR2 YSLEER come from the germline V gene. The CDR3 DNA follows: TGCGCCAGCAGCCAAACAAGGGACAGGAGATATTCACCCCTCCACTTT. It is translated as CASSQTRDRRYSPLHF.

The chain has TRBV5-4 and TRBJ2-3; D might be TRBD2 (7 bases). From germline, CDR1 is SGHNT and CDR2 YYREEE (reference sequence). Between the trimmed V and J ends, which lost 0 bases and 8 bases, there was a span of 16 bases. This CDR3 is 15 amino acids long. The CDR3: CASSLGGASGVTQYF. The CDR3 DNA sequence: TGTGCCAGCAGCTTGGGGGGGGCTAGCGGCGTTACGCAGTATTTT.

The V gene is TRBV19, the J gene TRBJ2-2; weak D call: TRBD1 (6 bases). V dropped 4 bases and J dropped 5 bases, with 14 bases sitting between them. Germline CDR1 LNHDA, CDR2 SQIVND (reference sequence). The CDR3 consists of 15 residues. This CDR3 is CASSTWDTLTGELFF. CDR3 DNA sequence: TGTGCCAGTAGTACATGGGACACCTTGACCGGGGAGCTGTTTTTT.

The V and J genes are TRBV9 and TRBJ1-4, with 7 positions matching TRBD1. Germline V gene data show CDR1 as SGDLS and CDR2 as YYNGEE. The CDR3 has 15 residues. V shed 4 bases, J shed 8 bases, and the junction held 11 bases outside the gene matches. The CDR3 sequence: CASSPREGAGEKLFF. The CDR3 nucleotides are TGTGCCAGCAGCCCCCGGGAGGGGGCTGGGGAAAAACTGTTTTTT.

This clone was counted once. The chain joins TRBV28 to TRBJ1-1; the D gene is possibly TRBD1 (6 bases). The CDR3 contains 16 residues. Germline V gene data show CDR1 as MDHEN and CDR2 as SYDVKM. Trimming pared 4 bases from V and 1 base from J, leaving 16 bases between. The CDR3 DNA sequence: TGTGCCAGCAGTTCGAACTCGGGACAACGGAACACTGAAGCTTTCTTT. Its protein is CASSSNSGQRNTEAFF.

V and J are TRBV10-3 and TRBJ2-7; D perhaps matches TRBD1 (8 bases). Germline V gene data show CDR1 as ENHRY and CDR2 as SYGVKD. Deletions cut 6 bases from V and 2 bases from J, with 14 bases between. The CDR3 is made up of 14 amino acids. Here the CDR3 reads CAISGQGGAYEQYF. The DNA of the CDR3 is TGTGCCATCAGCGGACAGGGAGGGGCCTACGAGCAGTACTTC.

The chain employs TRBV7-9 and TRBJ2-2, with TRBD2 matching 11 bases. The germline V gene has CDR1 SEHNR and CDR2 FQNEAQ (reference sequence). There are 16 residues in the CDR3. The ends lost 5 bases at V and 5 bases at J; junction bases unmatched: 7. The CDR3 nucleotides are TGTGCCAGCAGCCGTGGGCTAGCGGGAGGTACCGGGGAGCTGTTTTTT. It translates to CASSRGLAGGTGELFF.